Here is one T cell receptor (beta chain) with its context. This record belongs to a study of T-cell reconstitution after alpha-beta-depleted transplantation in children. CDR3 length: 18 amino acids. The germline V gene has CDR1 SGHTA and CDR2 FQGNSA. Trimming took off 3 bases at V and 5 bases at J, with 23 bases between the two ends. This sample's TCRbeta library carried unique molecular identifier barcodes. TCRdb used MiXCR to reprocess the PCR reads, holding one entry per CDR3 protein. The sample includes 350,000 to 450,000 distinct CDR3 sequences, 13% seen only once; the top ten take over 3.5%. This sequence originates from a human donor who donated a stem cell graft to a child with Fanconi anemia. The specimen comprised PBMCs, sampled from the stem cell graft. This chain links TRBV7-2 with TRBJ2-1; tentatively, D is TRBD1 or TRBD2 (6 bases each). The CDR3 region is CASSFSLRGAGTHNEQFF. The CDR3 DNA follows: TGTGCCAGCAGCTTCTCGCTAAGGGGGGCGGGAACTCACAATGAGCAGTTCTTC.